Sequencing of this TCR beta chain was carried out in a study of Graves' ophthalmopathy and Graves' hyperthyroidism. Study conclusions and caveats: Ophthalmopathy progression predictions by the model showed around 72% specificity and approximately 67% sensitivity.

Trimming cost V 4 bases and J 4 bases; bases outside gene matches: 8. This CDR3 region has 16 residues. Amplification of TCR beta CDR3 regions used RNA transcripts. First-round RT-PCR used HTBI primers; second-round multiplex PCR followed. TCRdb itself ran the multiplex PCR reads through MiXCR, one entry per CDR3 protein. Of 600,000 to 700,000 distinct CDR3 sequences in the sample, over 40% are singletons; the top ten hold under 3.5%. Remarks on this clonotype: Its antigen is not identified.

The material sequenced was peripheral blood. This rearrangement joins TRBV12-3 or TRBV12-4 to TRBJ2-2; 8 bases fit TRBD1. The clonotype comes from an adult man with Graves' ophthalmopathy. CDR3 in amino acids: CASSSGQGRGTGELFF. The CDR3 region has the DNA TGTGCCAGCAGTTCCGGACAGGGCCGCGGCACCGGGGAGCTGTTTTTT.